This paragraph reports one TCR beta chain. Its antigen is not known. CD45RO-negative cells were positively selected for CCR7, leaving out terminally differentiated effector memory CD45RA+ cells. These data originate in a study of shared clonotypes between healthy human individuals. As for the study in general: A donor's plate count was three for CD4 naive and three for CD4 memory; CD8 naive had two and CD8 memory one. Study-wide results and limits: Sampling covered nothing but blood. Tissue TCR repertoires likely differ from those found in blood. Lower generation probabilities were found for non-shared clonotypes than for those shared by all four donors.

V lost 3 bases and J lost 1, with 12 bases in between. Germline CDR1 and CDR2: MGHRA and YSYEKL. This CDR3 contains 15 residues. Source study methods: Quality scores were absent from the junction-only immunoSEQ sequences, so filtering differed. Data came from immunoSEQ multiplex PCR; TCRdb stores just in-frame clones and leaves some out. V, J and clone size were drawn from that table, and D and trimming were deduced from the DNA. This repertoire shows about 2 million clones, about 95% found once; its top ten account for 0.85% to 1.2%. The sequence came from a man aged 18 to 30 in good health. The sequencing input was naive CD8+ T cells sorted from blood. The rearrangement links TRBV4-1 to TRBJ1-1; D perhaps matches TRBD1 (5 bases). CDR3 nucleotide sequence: TGCGCCAGCAGCCACGGGACCCCCGAGAACACTGAAGCTTTCTTT. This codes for CASSHGTPENTEAFF.